The rows below give T cell receptor beta chains drawn from one sample of a study of T cell responses to AZD1222 COVID-19 vaccine. Profiling relied on immunoSEQ multiplex PCR, and the TCRdb table lists in-frame clones only, not all of them. The table records some 150,000 clones, around 85% of them present only once. The sequencing here drew on peripheral blood, taken after recovery from COVID-19. The receptors derive from an adult who had recovered from COVID-19. CDR3s include the opening cysteine and the closing phenylalanine or tryptophan. The D gene is left open where the match is weak. The size field is filled for only some rows; it gives once, few, many or a size class.

V gene	clone size	J gene	D gene	CDR3 DNA	CDR3 protein
TRBV28	-	TRBJ1-2	-	TGTGCCAGCAGTTTGAGGTACACACCCCGTCGAGGTGGCTACACCTTC	CASSLRYTPRRGGYTF
TRBV6-2/TRBV6-3	few	TRBJ2-1	TRBD2	TGTGCCAGCAGTTCCTTAGGTAGCGGGGGGTTTTTCAATGAGCAGTTCTTC	CASSSLGSGGFFNEQFF
TRBV27	-	TRBJ1-2	-	TGTGCCAGCAGCCTCGGGGGGGGAGCGAACTATGGCTACACCTTC	CASSLGGGANYGYTF
TRBV10-3	once	TRBJ1-5	-	TGTGCCATCAGTGACCCAGGCCAAAGGGCCAATCAGCCCCAGCATTTT	CAISDPGQRANQPQHF
TRBV6-4	-	TRBJ2-7	-	TGTGCCAGCAGTGACTCGGCAGTATTCCACTACGAGCAGTACTTC	CASSDSAVFHYEQYF
TRBV28	-	TRBJ1-2	-	TGTGCCAGCAGTTCCCCTGGGGGGCGCCGAGATGGCTACACCTTC	CASSSPGGRRDGYTF
TRBV11-2	-	TRBJ1-4	-	TGTGCCAGCAGCTTAGGGACACGACCAAATGAAAAACTGTTTTTT	CASSLGTRPNEKLFF
TRBV7-9	once	TRBJ2-6	-	TGTGCCAGCAGCCAGACCCAACCTGGGGCCAACGTCCTGACTTTC	CASSQTQPGANVLTF
TRBV5-4	-	TRBJ2-1	-	TGTGCCAGCAGCAGGGATTACAATGAGCAGTTCTTC	CASSRDYNEQFF
TRBV15	-	TRBJ2-1	TRBD1	TGTGCCACCAGCAGGGACAGGGCCACCTACAATGAGCAGTTCTTC	CATSRDRATYNEQFF
TRBV11-1	-	TRBJ2-5	-	TGTGCCAGCAGCTTAGAACAGCAAGAGACCCAGTACTTC	CASSLEQQETQYF
TRBV6-2/TRBV6-3	-	TRBJ1-2	-	TGTGCCAGCAGCCTTCGGACAAACTATGGCTACACCTTC	CASSLRTNYGYTF
TRBV5-1	-	TRBJ1-1	-	TGCGCCAGCAGCTTGGTAGGGGCCGGGGGCACTGAAGCTTTCTTT	CASSLVGAGGTEAFF
TRBV21-1	once	TRBJ2-7	-	TGTGCCAGCAGCACCCAATGGATTATGTTCCGGGACCATCTCCTTGAGCAGTACTTC	CASSTQWIMFRDHLLEQYF
TRBV13	-	TRBJ1-1	-	TGTGCCAGCAGCTCGACGCAGATCCTAACATGGACGGAAGCTTTCTTT	CASSSTQILTWTEAFF
TRBV19	-	TRBJ1-2	-	TGTGCCAGTAGTCCCATTCCCCGGCAGGGGCACTATGGCTACACCTTC	CASSPIPRQGHYGYTF
TRBV5-1	-	TRBJ2-3	-	TGCGCCAGCAGCCCTGGACTCTTCACAGATACGCAGTATTTT	CASSPGLFTDTQYF
TRBV28	-	TRBJ2-7	TRBD1	TGTGCCAGCAGTTTACCCCGGACAGGTGGTTACGAGCAGTACTTC	CASSLPRTGGYEQYF
TRBV2	-	TRBJ2-1	-	TGTGCCAGCAAATCACTAGCCGCCCACAATGAGCAGTTCTTC	CASKSLAAHNEQFF
TRBV5-4	-	TRBJ2-7	TRBD2	TGTGCCAGCAGCATGGGGCGGGAGGCGCCCCCCTACGAGCAGTACTTC	CASSMGREAPPYEQYF
TRBV14	-	TRBJ1-6	-	TGTGCCAGCAGCCAAGTTAATTCACCCCTCCACTTT	CASSQVNSPLHF
TRBV15	-	TRBJ2-5	TRBD1	TGTGCCACCAGCATCGACAGGGGGGGAGAGACCCAGTACTTC	CATSIDRGGETQYF
TRBV28	-	TRBJ2-5	TRBD1	TGTGCCAGCAGTCGGGGACAGGGGGTATCGGAGACCCAGTACTTC	CASSRGQGVSETQYF